The source of this T cell receptor beta chain is a study of OX40 agonist ivuxolimab in advanced cancers. Study information: The diagnoses of dose-escalation patients were hepatocellular carcinoma, melanoma, renal cell or head and neck cancer.

Notes on the study in general: Clonal expansion among partial responders at 0.1-3.0 mg/kg ranked near the lowest.

Method: immunoSEQ multiplex PCR; TCRdb's copy keeps in-frame clones and lacks some. The data show tens of thousands of clones, around nine tenths seen once. J lost 3 bases, V lost 4 bases, and 5 bases had no gene match. Looked up from germline, CDR1 is LGHNA and CDR2 is YSLEER. The CDR3 is made up of 15 amino acids. Points on this clone: Antigen specificity is unknown.

This sequence joins TRBV4-3 and TRBJ2-7, with 11 bases that match TRBD2. The sequence came from an adult with an advanced solid tumor such as melanoma, head and neck, liver or kidney cancer. The sample consisted of CD4+ or CD8+ T cells sorted from blood, taken in a trial of the OX40 agonist ivuxolimab. CDR3 sequence: CASSPAGTSGYEQYF. CDR3 nucleotides: TGCGCCAGCAGCCCGGCCGGGACTAGCGGCTACGAGCAGTACTTC.